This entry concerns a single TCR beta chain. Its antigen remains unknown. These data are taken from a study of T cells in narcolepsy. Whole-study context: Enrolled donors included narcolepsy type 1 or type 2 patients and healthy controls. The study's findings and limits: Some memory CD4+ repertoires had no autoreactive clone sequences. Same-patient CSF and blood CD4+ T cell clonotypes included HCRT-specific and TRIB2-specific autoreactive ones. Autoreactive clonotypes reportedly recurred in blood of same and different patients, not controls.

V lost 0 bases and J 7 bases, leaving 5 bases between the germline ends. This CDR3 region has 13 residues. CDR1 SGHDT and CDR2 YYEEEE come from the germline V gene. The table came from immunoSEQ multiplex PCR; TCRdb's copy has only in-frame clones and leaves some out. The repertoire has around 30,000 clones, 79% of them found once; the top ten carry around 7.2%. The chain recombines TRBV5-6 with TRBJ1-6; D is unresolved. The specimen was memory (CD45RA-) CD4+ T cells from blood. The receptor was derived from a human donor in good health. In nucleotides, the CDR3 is TGTGCCAGCAGCTTGGCCGGGAATTCACCCCTCCACTTT. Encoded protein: CASSLAGNSPLHF.